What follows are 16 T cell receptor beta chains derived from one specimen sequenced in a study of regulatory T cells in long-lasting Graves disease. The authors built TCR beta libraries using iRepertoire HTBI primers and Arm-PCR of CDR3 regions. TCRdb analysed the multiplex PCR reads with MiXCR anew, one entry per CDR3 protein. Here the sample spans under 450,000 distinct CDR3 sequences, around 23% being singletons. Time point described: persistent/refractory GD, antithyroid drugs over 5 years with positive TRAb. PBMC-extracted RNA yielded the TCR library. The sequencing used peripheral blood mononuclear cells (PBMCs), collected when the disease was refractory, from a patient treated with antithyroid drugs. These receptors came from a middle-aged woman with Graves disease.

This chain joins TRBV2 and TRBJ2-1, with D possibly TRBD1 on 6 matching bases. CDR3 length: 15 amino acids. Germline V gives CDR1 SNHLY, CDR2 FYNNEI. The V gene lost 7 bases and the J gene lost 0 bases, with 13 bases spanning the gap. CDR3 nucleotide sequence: TGTGCCAGCACCTATGACAGGAGCTCCTACAATGAGCAGTTCTTC. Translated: CASTYDRSSYNEQFF.

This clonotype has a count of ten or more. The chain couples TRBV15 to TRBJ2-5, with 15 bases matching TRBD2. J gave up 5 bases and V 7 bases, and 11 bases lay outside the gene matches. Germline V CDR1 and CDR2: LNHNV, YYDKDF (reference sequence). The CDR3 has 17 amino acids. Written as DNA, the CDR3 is TGTGCCACCAAACCTTGGACTAGCGGGAGGGCCTGGGAGACCCAGTACTTC. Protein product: CATKPWTSGRAWETQYF.

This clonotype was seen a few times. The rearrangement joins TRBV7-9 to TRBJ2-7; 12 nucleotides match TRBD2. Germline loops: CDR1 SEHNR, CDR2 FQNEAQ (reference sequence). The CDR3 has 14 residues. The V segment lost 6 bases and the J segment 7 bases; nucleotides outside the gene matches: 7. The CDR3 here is CASRPGLAGWEQYF. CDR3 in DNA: TGTGCCAGCAGACCGGGACTAGCGGGTTGGGAGCAGTACTTC.

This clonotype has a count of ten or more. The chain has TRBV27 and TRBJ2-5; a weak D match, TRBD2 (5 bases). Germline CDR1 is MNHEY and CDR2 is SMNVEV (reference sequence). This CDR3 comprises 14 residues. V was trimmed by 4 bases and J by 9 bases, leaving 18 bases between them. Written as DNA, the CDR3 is TGTGCCAGCAGTTGGGGAGACGGGGAACGGCCCCAGTACTTC. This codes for CASSWGDGERPQYF.

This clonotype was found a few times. CDR3 in amino acids: CASSNNPYRDPFPHEQYF. CDR3 nucleotides: TGTGCCAGCAGTAACAACCCTTACAGGGACCCATTCCCCCACGAGCAGTACTTC. J is TRBJ2-7 and V is TRBV6-1; TRBD1 is a possible D gene (6 bases). This CDR3 has 18 residues. The V gene lost 5 bases and the J gene lost 5 bases, with 28 bases spanning the gap. CDR1 is MNHNS and CDR2 is SASEGT in the germline V gene.

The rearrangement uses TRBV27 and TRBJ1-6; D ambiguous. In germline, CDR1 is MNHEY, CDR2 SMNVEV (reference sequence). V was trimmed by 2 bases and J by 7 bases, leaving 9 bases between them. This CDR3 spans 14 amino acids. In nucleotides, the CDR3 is TGTGCCAGCAGTTTAAGGGTAACGAATTCACCCCTCCACTTT. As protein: CASSLRVTNSPLHF.

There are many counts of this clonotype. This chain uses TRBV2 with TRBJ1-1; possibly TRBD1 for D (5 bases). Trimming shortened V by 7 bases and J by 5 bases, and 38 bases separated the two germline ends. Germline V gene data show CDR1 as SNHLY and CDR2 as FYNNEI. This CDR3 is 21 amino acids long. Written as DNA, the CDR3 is TGTGCCAGCATCCTCTACCACAATACTTACCGGGCCTACGAGGGGAGAACTGAAGCTTTCTTT. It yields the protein CASILYHNTYRAYEGRTEAFF.

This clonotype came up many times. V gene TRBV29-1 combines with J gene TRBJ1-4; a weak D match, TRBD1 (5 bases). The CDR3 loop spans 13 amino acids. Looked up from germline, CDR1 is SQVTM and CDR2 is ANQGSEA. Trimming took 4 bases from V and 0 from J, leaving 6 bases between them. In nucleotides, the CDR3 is TGCAGCGTTGTGGGGGCAACTAATGAAAAACTGTTTTTT. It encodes CSVVGATNEKLFF.

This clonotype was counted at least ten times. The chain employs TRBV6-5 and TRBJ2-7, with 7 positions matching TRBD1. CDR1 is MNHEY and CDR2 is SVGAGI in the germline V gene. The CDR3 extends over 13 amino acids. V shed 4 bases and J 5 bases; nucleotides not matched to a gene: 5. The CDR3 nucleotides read TGTGCCAGCAGTTCGAACAGGGGCCACGAGCAGTACTTC. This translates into CASSSNRGHEQYF.

CDR3 loop: CASSYLAGLYEQYF. CDR3 nucleotides: TGTGCCAGCAGTTACTTAGCGGGGCTCTACGAGCAGTACTTC. The J gene is TRBJ2-7, the V gene TRBV6-2 or TRBV6-3, with 8 bases fitting TRBD2. Germline V lookup: CDR1 MNHEY, CDR2 SVGEGT. J was trimmed by 3 bases and V by 1 base; bases with no gene match: 2. CDR3 size: 14 residues.

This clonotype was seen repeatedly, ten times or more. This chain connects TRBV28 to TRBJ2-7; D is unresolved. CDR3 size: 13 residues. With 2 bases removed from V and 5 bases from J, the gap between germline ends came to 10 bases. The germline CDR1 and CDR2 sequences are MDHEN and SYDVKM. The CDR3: CASSLASQDEQYF. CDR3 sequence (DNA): TGTGCCAGCAGTTTAGCTAGTCAAGACGAGCAGTACTTC.

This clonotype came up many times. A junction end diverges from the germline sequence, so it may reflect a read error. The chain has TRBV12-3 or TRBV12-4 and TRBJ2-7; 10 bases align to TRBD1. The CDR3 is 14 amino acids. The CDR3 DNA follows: TGTGCCAGCAGTCCCGGGACAGGGGTCAGCGGGTCTGAGTTC. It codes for CASSPGTGVSGSEF.

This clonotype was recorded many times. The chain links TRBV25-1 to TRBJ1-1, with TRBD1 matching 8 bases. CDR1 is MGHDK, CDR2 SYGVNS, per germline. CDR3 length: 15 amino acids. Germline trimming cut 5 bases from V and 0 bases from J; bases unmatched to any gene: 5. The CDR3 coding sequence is TGTGCCAGCAGTTCTACGGACAGGGTGAACACTGAAGCTTTCTTT. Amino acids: CASSSTDRVNTEAFF.

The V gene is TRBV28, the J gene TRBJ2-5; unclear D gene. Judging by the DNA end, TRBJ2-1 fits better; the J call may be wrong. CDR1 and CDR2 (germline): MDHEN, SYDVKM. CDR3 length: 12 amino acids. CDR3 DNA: TGTGCCAGCAGGAGTTTTCACAATGAGCAGTTCTTC. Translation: CASRSFHNEQFF.

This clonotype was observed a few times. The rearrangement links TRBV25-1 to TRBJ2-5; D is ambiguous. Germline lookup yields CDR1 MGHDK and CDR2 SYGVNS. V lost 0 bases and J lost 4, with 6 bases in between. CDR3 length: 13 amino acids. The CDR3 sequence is CASSEYRSETQYF. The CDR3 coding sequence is TGTGCCAGCAGTGAATATCGGTCAGAGACCCAGTACTTC. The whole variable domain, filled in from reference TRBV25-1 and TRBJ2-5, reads EADIYQTPRYLVIGTGKKITLECSQTMGHDKMYWYQQDPGMELHLIHYSYGVNSTEKGDLSSESTVSRIRTEHFPLTLESARPSHTSQYLCASSEYRSETQYFGPGTRLLVL.

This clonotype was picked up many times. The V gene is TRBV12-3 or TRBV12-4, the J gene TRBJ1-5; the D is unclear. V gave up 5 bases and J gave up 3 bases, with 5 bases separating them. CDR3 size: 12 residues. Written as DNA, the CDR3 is TGTGCCAGCAGTCTGCTCAATCAGCCCCAGCATTTT. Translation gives CASSLLNQPQHF.